A selection of T cell receptor beta chains follows, all from one sample in a study of shared T cell receptors in the human thymus. Some clones are missing from TCRdb's copy, which holds only in-frame ones; the method was immunoSEQ multiplex PCR. The table includes hundreds of thousands of clones, approximately 83% detected once. The same sample was also used in a study of human thymus T cells.

The specimen was thymocytes. These receptors originate from a girl under two years old with a congenital heart defect. Both conserved end residues are part of each CDR3. The D gene is left open where the match is weak. Clone size, where shown, is once, few, many, or a class for clones that have expanded.

>TRBV13|TRBD1|NA|TRBJ2-7
TGTGCCAGCAGCTTAGTAGGACAGGGGATCTCCTACGAGCAGTACTTC
CASSLVGQGISYEQYF
>TRBV28|TRBD1|NA|TRBJ1-1
TGTGCCAGCAGAGACAGGGGGATATTCTTTGAAGCTTTCTTT
CASRDRGIFFEAFF
>TRBV7-2|NA|once|TRBJ2-3
TGTGCCAGCAGCTTATGCGGGGCTGCCGGCACAGATACGCAGTATTTT
CASSLCGAAGTDTQYF
>TRBV14|TRBD1|few|TRBJ2-7
TGTGCCAGCACCACAAGCCGGGACAGGGGGGAGGAGCAGTACTTC
CASTTSRDRGEEQYF
>TRBV18|NA|NA|TRBJ1-3
TGTGCCAGCTCACTCAACAGGGCAAACACCATATATTTT
CASSLNRANTIYF
>TRBV7-2|TRBD2|NA|TRBJ2-1
TGTGCCAGCAGCCCCCATCCGGGGGGGGCCCCCTACAATGAGCAGTTCTTC
CASSPHPGGAPYNEQFF
>TRBV6-8|NA|NA|TRBJ1-6
TGTGCCAGCAGGGAGAAGCGGAATTCACCCCTCCACTTT
CASREKRNSPLHF
>TRBV5-8|NA|NA|TRBJ1-2
TGTGCCAGCAGCTCGGAGGCCTTAATCCCTAACTATGGCTACACCTTC
CASSSEALIPNYGYTF
>TRBV27|NA|NA|TRBJ1-6
TGTGCCAGCAGGGCTTACAGGGCCAATTCACCCCTCCACTTT
CASRAYRANSPLHF
>TRBV27|TRBD1|NA|TRBJ1-2
TGTGCCAGCAGACCCTCAGGGGGAGTCTTCTATGGCTACACCTTC
CASRPSGGVFYGYTF
>TRBV6-5|NA|NA|TRBJ1-2
TGTGCCAGCAGTGAAAACCGACAGAACTATGGCTACACCTTC
CASSENRQNYGYTF
>TRBV10-1|TRBD1|NA|TRBJ1-4
TGCGCCAGCAAACAGGACAGGGACAATGAAAAACTGTTTTTT
CASKQDRDNEKLFF
>TRBV7-3|TRBD1|NA|TRBJ1-5
TGTGCCAGCAGCCCAAGACAGGGCCATCAGCCCCAGCATTTT
CASSPRQGHQPQHF
>TRBV7-8|NA|NA|TRBJ1-2
TGTGCCAGCAGTGACCCCGGGATCGGAGGGCCCAACTATGGCTACACCTTC
CASSDPGIGGPNYGYTF
>TRBV6-5|NA|NA|TRBJ2-7
TGTGCCAGCAGTCTGGGCGAGGAGCAGTACTTC
CASSLGEEQYF
>TRBV5-6|NA|NA|TRBJ1-2
TGTGCCAGCAGCTCCATCGGGCAGTATGGACAGATTTCTAACTATGGCTACACCTTC
CASSSIGQYGQISNYGYTF
>TRBV29-1|TRBD1|NA|TRBJ1-6
TGCAGCGTGCAGGCCTGGGACAGGGGAGGGGATTCACCCCTCCACTTT
CSVQAWDRGGDSPLHF
>TRBV6-1|NA|NA|TRBJ2-3
TGTGCCAGCAGTGCAAGTAGGTGGGCAGAAACTAGCACAGATACGCAGTATTTT
CASSASRWAETSTDTQYF
>TRBV6-1|NA|NA|TRBJ1-1
TGTGCCAGCAGTGAATCCCAAGACTCTTGTGAAGCTTTCTTT
CASSESQDSCEAFF
>TRBV2|TRBD1|NA|TRBJ2-5
TGTGCCAGCAGACGGGACAGTGGAGAGACCCAGTACTTC
CASRRDSGETQYF
>TRBV6-5|NA|NA|TRBJ2-1
TGTGCCAGCAGTTACTCATGGGGAGCTGAGCAGTTCTTC
CASSYSWGAEQFF
>TRBV5-1|NA|NA|TRBJ2-3
TGCGCCAGCAGCGGCGGCAAGGCCCACCCCACAGATACGCAGTATTTT
CASSGGKAHPTDTQYF